Listed below are T cell receptor beta chains from one sample, sequenced in a study of neurological immune-mediated disorders. Via MiXCR, TCRdb re-called the 5' RACE reads, giving one row per CDR3 protein. Among about 43,000 distinct CDR3 sequences, roughly 13% were seen once, and the ten largest hold about 1.3%. The sample comprised PBMCs. The receptors stem from a female donor in good health. Both conserved end residues are part of each CDR3. The D gene is left open where the match is weak. Clone size, where shown, is once, few, many, or a class for clones that have expanded.

d_call j_call v_call clone_size cdr3_aa cdr3_nt
NA TRBJ2-7 TRBV29-1 many CSVEKGGVDEQYF TGCAGCGTTGAAAAGGGCGGGGTGGACGAGCAGTACTTC
NA TRBJ2-2 TRBV27 many CASRSTGELFF TGTGCCAGCAGAAGCACCGGGGAGCTGTTTTTT
TRBD1 TRBJ2-2 TRBV29-1 many CSVVNQGADTGELFF TGCAGCGTTGTCAATCAGGGGGCGGACACCGGGGAGCTGTTTTTT
NA TRBJ1-6 TRBV7-9 many CASKGGAYNSPLHF TGTGCCAGCAAAGGGGGGGCCTATAATTCACCCCTCCACTTT
TRBD1 TRBJ2-2 TRBV2 many CASRFDRGGTGELFF TGTGCCAGCAGATTCGACAGGGGCGGAACCGGGGAGCTGTTTTTT
TRBD2 TRBJ2-5 TRBV18 few CASSLAGGSGETQYF TGTGCCAGCTCGTTGGCGGGAGGATCGGGAGAGACCCAGTACTTC
NA TRBJ2-5 TRBV11-2 NA CASSVGGGPRETQYF TGTGCCAGCAGCGTAGGGGGGGGGCCGAGGGAGACCCAGTACTTC
NA TRBJ2-5 TRBV20-1 many CSASVETQYF TGCAGTGCTAGTGTAGAGACCCAGTACTTC
NA TRBJ2-6 TRBV12-3/TRBV12-4 many CASSLGPGANVLTF TGTGCCAGCTCCCTGGGCCCTGGGGCCAACGTCCTGACTTTC
NA TRBJ2-7 TRBV20-1 many CSALPSDSPYEQYF TGCAGTGCTCTACCGTCAGATAGTCCCTACGAGCAGTACTTC
NA TRBJ2-1 TRBV5-1 many CASGIRQNNEQFF TGCGCCAGCGGCATCCGACAGAACAATGAGCAGTTCTTC
NA TRBJ2-1 TRBV6-5 NA CASSYSPGNNEQFF TGTGCCAGCAGTTACTCCCCTGGCAACAATGAGCAGTTCTTC
NA TRBJ2-1 TRBV5-1 many CASSPGGLAGQQFF TGCGCCAGCAGCCCAGGGGGGCTAGCCGGTCAACAGTTCTTC
NA TRBJ2-1 TRBV6-4 few CASSEGGSSYNEQFF TGTGCCAGCAGTGAAGGGGGGAGCTCCTACAATGAGCAGTTCTTC
NA TRBJ1-5 TRBV21-1 NA CASSSRDTYRNQPQHF TGTGCCAGCAGCAGCCGGGACACGTATAGGAATCAGCCCCAACATTTT
NA TRBJ2-2 TRBV5-1 NA CASSTASRRNTGELFF TGCGCCAGCAGCACTGCTAGCCGGCGGAACACCGGGGAGCTGTTTTTT
TRBD2 TRBJ2-5 TRBV9 many CASSVGTSGMYQETQYF TGTGCCAGCAGCGTCGGGACTAGCGGGATGTACCAAGAGACCCAGTACTTC
TRBD1 TRBJ1-5 TRBV20-1 many CSARAGGTGSNQPQHF TGCAGTGCTAGGGCCGGGGGGACAGGGAGCAATCAGCCCCAGCATTTT
NA TRBJ2-5 TRBV5-1 NA CASTLIGTQETQYF TGCGCCAGCACCCTAATTGGGACCCAAGAGACCCAGTACTTC
NA TRBJ1-2 TRBV11-2 many CASKEQGGEKMGYGYTF TGTGCCAGCAAGGAACAGGGCGGTGAGAAGATGGGCTATGGCTACACCTTC
NA TRBJ1-3 TRBV6-6 NA CASSQRQTGNTIYF TGTGCCAGCAGTCAACGACAGACTGGAAACACCATATATTTT
TRBD1 TRBJ2-7 TRBV5-1 many CASSLGSGGVNEQYF TGCGCCAGCAGCTTGGGATCAGGGGGCGTAAACGAGCAGTACTTC
NA TRBJ1-2 TRBV5-1 many CASSPPDYGYTF TGCGCCAGCAGCCCCCCAGACTATGGCTACACCTTC